This TCR beta chain appears in the sequencing data of a study of control samples from healthy donors and cancer patients. Sequenced by immunoSEQ multiplex PCR; TCRdb stores in-frame clones only, minus some. The sample lists around 110,000 clones, 88% seen once, with under 2.5% in the top ten. Sequencing used blood. The TCR originated in a woman in her 70s in good health.

CDR3 nucleotides: TGCACCAGCAGCCAAGAAAGTTCGGGGGGGTCCTACAATGAGCAGTTCTTC. This gives the protein CTSSQESSGGSYNEQFF. The chain recombines TRBV1 with TRBJ2-1; the table's D call TRBD2 went unverified against the DNA. TRBV1 is labeled a pseudogene. This CDR3 region has 17 residues.